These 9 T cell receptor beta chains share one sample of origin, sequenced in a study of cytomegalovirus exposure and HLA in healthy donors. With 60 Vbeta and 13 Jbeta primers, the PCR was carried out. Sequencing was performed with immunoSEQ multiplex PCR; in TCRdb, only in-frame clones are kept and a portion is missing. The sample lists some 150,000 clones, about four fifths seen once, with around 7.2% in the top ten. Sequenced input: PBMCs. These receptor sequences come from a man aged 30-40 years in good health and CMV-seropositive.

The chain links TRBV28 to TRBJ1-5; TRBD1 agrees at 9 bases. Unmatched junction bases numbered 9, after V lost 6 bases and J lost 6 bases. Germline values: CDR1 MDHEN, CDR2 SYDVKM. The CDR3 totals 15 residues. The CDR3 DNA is TGTGCCAGCAGCTTAGGACAGGGGTTCGGTCAGCCCCAGCATTTT. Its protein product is CASSLGQGFGQPQHF.

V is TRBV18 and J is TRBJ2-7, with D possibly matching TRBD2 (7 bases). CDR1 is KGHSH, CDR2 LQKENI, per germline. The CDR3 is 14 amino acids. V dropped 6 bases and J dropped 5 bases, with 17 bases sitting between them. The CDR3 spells CASSVRGGANEQYF. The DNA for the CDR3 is TGTGCCAGCTCCGTTCGAGGGGGGGCAAACGAGCAGTACTTC.

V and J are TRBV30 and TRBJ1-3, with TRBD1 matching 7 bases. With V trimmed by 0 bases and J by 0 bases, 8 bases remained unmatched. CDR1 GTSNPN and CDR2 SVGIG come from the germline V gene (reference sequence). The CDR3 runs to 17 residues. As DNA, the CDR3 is TGTGCCTGGAGTGTATATAGGGGGCCGAGCTCTGGAAACACCATATATTTT. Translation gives CAWSVYRGPSSGNTIYF.

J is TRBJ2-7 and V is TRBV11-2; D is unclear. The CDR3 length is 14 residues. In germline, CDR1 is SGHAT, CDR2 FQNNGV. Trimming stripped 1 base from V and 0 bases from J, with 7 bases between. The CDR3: CASSLVRSSYEQYF. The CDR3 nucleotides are TGTGCCAGCAGCTTAGTGCGGAGCTCCTACGAGCAGTACTTC.

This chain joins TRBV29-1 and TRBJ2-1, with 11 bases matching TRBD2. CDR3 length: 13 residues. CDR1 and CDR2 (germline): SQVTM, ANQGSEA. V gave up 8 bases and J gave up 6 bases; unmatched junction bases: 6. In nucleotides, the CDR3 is TGCAGCCTTAGCGGGGGGGCGCGCAATGAGCAGTTCTTC. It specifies CSLSGGARNEQFF.

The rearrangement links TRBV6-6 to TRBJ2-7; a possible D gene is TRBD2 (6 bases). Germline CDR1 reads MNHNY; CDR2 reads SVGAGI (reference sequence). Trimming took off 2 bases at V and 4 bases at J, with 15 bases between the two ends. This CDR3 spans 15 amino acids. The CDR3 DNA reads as TGTGCCAGCAGTTACATAGGCGGGGCGTATTACGAGCAGTACTTC. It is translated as CASSYIGGAYYEQYF.

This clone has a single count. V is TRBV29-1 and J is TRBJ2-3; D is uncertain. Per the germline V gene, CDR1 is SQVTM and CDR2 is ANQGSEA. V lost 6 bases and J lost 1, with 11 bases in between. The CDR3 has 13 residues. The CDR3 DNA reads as TGCAGCGTCGCTACTCGGGGCACAGATACGCAGTATTTT. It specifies CSVATRGTDTQYF.

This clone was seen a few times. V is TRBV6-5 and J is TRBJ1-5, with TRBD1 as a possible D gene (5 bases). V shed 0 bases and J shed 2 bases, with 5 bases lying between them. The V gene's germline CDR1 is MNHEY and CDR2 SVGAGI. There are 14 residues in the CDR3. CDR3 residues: CASSYSTGNQPQHF. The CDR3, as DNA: TGTGCCAGCAGTTACTCGACAGGCAATCAGCCCCAGCATTTT.

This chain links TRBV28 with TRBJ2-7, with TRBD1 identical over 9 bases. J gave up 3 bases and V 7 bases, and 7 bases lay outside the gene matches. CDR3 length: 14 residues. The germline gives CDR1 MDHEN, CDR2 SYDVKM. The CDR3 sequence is CASMIGQGIYEQYF. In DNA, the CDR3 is TGTGCCAGCATGATAGGACAGGGGATCTACGAGCAGTACTTC.